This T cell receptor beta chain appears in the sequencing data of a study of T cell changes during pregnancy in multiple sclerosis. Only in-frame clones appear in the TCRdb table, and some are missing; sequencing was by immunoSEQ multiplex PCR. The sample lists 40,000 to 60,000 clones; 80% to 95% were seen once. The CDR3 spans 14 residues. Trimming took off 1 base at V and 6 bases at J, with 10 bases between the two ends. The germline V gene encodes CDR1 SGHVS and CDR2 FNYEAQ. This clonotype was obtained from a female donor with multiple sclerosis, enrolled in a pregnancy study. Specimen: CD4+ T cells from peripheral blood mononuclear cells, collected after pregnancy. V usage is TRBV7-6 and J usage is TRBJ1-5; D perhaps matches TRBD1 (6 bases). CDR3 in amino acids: CASSLEGGGQPQHF. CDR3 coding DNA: TGTGCCAGCAGCTTAGAAGGGGGGGGTCAGCCCCAGCATTTT.